A selection of T cell receptor beta chains follows, all from one sample in a study of Tregs in tolerant kidney transplant recipients. TCRdb's table, derived via immunoSEQ multiplex PCR, lists solely in-frame clones and lacks some. The sample consists of about 240,000 clones, roughly four fifths of them appearing once. The sequencing input was CD4+ T cells from blood. These receptors all stem from a human donor in good health. CDR3s include the opening cysteine and the closing phenylalanine or tryptophan.

v_call cdr3_aa
TRBV5-5 CASSLPGTSYNEQFF
TRBV6-5 CASRAHSGNYEQYF
TRBV19 CASSIPWGRGRNIQYF
TRBV5-4 CASSTDLASETQYF
TRBV4-1 CASSQGTGLSTDTQYF
TRBV4-1 CASSHAGIPKHYGYTF
TRBV19 CASSQNGAGLEAFF
TRBV5-1 CASSMQSQNYGYTF
TRBV7-7 CASSLRASGGLQTQYF
TRBV6-1 CAGQGGPGANVLTF
TRBV5-4 CASSLVDRVETQYF
TRBV6-5 CASSISLAEETQYF
TRBV7-7 CASSATGGGETQYF
TRBV6-5 CASSYMGRVYF
TRBV19 CASTSTGRPSEAFF
TRBV30 CAWRLAGAYEQYF
TRBV18 CASSPPSSSGRAYEQYF